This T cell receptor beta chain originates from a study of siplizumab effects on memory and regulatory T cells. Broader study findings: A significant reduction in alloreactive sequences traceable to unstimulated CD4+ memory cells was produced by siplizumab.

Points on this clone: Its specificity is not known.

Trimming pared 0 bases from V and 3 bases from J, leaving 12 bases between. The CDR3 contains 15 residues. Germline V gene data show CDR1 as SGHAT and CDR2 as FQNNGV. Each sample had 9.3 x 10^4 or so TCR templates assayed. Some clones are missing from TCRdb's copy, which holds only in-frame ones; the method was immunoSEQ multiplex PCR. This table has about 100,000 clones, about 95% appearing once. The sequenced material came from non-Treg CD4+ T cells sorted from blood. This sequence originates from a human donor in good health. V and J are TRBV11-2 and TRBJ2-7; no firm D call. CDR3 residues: CASSLDEQTFYEQYF. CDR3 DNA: TGTGCCAGCAGCTTAGATGAACAGACTTTCTACGAGCAGTACTTC. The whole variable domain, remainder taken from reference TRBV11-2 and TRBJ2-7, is EAGVAQSPRYKIIEKRQSVAFWCNPISGHATLYWYQQILGQGPKLLIQFQNNGVVDDSQLPKDRFSAERLKGVDSTLKIQPAKLEDSAVYLCASSLDEQTFYEQYFGPGTRLTVT.